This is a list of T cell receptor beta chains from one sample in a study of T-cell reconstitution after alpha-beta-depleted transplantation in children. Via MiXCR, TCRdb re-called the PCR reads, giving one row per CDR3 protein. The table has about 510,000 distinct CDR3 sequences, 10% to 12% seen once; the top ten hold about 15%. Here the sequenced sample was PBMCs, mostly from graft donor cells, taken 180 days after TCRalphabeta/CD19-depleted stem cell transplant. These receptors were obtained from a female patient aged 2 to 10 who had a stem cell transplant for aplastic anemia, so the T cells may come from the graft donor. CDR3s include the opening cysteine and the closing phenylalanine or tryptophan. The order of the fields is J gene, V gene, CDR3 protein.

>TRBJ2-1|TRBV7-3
CASSLTVAGAGNEQFF
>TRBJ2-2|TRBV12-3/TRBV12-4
CASSSLGLARNTGELFF
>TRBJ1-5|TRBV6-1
CASSRGQINQPQHF
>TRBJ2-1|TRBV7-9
CASSLSPWTTNNEQFF
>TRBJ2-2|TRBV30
CAWREAGRTGELFF
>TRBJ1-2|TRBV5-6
CASSLEGTGGPHWGYTF
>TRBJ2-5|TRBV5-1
CASSYRQGLETQYF
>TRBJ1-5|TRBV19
CASRLVSCCGLGQPQHF
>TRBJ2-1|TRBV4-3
CASSQEAGLGDEQFF
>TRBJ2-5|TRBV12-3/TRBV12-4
CASSSSGTEETQYF
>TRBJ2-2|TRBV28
CASRRGLLTGELFF
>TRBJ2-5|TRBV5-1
CASSLFRGASQETQYF
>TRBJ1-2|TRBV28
CASNNWGRQLANYGYTF
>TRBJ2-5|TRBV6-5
CASSYFRERVTQYF
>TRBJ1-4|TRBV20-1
CSARQGRGEKLFF
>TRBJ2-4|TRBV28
CASRPDGTFVNIQYF
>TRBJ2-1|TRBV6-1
CASKLSGSLSGEQFF
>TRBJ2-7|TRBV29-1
CSVSYQGFSYEQYF
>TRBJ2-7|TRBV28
CASSVHGTGGYEQYF
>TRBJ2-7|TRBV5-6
CASSVLTWRSSLGEQYF
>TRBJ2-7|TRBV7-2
CASTLIMTTFTYEQYF
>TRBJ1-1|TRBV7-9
CASSRRTNTEAFF
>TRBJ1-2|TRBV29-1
CSVLLKQGLNYGYTF
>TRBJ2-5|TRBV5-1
CASSRRGVEEAQYF
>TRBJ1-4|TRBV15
CATSSRAVGEKLFF
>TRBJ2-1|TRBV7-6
CASSPLLGGAYNEQFF
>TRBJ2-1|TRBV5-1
CASSPIAESYNEQFF
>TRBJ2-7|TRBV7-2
CASSLGAGVLDEQYF
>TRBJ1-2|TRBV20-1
CSASGQSYGYTF
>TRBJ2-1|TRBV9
CASSVRGATYNEQFF
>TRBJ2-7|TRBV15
CATSDRVGYEQYF
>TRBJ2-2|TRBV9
CASSVFRGGGELFF
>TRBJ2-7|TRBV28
CASSPTDKRVYEQYF
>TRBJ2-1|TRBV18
CASSPGEAKARGQFF
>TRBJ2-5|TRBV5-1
CASSLAYRGRETQYF
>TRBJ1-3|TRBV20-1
CSARMGGSGNTIYF
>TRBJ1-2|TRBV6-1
CASRFNPDRSYGYTF
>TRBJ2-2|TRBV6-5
CASSYMYRRGTGELFF
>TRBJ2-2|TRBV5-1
CASSLVGNTGELFF
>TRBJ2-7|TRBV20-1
CSASGTVEQYF
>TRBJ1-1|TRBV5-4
CASSSTGAWNTEAFF
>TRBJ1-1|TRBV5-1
CASSVIRGSAEAFF
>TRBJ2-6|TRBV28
CASSPVRVGGTGANVLTF
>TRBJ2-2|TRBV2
CASRFGSLTGELFF
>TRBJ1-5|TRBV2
CASSEDSSRNQPQHF
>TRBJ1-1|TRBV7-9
CASSLPLGEAFF
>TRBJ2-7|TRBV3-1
CASSSLAGLYEQYF
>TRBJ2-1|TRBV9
CASTLRREGGEQFF
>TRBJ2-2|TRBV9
CASSVEHLAGAYTGELFF
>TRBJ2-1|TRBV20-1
CSTSRLAGPSPFF
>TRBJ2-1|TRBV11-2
CASSSLKSSGLAGGPGQFF
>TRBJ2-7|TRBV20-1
CSAETGTGWHEQYF
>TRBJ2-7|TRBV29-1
CSVEEPRGGTNEQYF